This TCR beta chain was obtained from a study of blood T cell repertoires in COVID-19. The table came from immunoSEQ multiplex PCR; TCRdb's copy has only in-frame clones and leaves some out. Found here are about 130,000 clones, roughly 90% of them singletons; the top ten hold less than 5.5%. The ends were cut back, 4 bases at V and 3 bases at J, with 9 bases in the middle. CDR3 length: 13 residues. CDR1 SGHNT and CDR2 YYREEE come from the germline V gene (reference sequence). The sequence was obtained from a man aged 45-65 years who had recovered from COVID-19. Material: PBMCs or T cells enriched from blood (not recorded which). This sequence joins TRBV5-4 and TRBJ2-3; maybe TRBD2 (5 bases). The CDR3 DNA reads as TGTGCCAGCAGCGTAGCGACAACAGATACGCAGTATTTT. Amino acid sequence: CASSVATTDTQYF.